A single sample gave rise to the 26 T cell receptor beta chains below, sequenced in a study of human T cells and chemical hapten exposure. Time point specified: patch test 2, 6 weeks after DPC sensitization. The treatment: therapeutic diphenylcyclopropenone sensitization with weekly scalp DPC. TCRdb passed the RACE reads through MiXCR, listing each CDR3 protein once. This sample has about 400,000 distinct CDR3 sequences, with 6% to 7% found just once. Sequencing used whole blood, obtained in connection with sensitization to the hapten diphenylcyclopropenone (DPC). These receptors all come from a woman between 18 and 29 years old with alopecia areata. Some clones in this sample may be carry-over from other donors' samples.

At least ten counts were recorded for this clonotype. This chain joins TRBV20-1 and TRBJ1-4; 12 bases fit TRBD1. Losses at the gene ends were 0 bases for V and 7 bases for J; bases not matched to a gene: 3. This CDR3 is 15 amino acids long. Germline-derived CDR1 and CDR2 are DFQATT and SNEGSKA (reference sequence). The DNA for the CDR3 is TGCAGTGCTAGAGATCGGGGACAGGGGGCTGAAAAACTGTTTTTT. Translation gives CSARDRGQGAEKLFF.

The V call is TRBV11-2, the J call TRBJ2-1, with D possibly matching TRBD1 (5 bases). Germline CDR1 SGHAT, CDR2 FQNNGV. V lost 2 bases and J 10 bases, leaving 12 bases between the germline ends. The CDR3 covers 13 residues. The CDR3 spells CASSLWRNREQFF. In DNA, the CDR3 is TGTGCCAGCAGCTTATGGAGAAACAGGGAGCAGTTCTTC.

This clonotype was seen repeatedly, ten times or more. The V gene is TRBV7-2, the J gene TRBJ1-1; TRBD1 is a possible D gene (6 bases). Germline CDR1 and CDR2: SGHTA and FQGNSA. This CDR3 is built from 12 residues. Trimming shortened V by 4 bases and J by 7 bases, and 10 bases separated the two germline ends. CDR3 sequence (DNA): TGTGCCAGCAGCTACCAACAGGGTGAAGCTTTCTTT. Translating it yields CASSYQQGEAFF.

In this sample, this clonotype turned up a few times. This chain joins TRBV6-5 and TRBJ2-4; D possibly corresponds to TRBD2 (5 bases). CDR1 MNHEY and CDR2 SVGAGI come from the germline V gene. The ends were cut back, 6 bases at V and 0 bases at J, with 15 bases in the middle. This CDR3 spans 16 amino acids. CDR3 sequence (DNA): TGTGCCAGCAGACAACTAGGAGACCTAGCCAAAAACATTCAGTACTTC. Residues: CASRQLGDLAKNIQYF.

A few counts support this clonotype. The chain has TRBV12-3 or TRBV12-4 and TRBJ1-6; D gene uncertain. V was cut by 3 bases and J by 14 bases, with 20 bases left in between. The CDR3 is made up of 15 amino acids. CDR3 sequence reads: CASSFLLGNGWSLHF. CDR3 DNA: TGTGCCAGCAGTTTTCTTTTGGGGAACGGTTGGTCCCTCCACTTT.

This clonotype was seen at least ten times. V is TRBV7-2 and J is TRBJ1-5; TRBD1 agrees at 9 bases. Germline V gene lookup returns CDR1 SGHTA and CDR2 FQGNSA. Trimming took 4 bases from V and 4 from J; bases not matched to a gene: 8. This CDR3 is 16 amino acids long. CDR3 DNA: TGTGCCAGCAGCTCACAGGGGGCGTTACGGAATCAGCCCCAGCATTTT. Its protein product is CASSSQGALRNQPQHF.

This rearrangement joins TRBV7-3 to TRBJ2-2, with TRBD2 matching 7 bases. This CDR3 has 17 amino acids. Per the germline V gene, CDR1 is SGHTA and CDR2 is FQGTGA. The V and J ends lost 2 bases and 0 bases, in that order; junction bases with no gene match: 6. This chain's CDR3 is CASSLLAANSNTGELFF. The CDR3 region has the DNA TGTGCCAGCAGCTTACTAGCGGCTAATTCGAACACCGGGGAGCTGTTTTTT.

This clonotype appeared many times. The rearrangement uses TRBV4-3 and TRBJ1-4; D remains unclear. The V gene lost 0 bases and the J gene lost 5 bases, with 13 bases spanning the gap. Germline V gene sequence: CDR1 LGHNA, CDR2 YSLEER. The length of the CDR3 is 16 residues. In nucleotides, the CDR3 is TGCGCCAGCAGCCAAGATCCAGAGATCTTCAATGAAAAACTGTTTTTT. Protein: CASSQDPEIFNEKLFF.

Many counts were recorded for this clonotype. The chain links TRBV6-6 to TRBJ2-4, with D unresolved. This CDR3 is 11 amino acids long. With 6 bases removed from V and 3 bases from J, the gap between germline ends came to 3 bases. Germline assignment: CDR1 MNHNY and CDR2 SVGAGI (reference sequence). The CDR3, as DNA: TGTGCCAGCAGCTTCAAAAACATTCAGTACTTC. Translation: CASSFKNIQYF.

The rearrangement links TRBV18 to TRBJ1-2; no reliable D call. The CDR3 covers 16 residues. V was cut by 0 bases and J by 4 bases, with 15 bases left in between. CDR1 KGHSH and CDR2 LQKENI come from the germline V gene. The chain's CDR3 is CASSPPYKGGSYGYTF. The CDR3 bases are TGTGCCAGCTCACCACCGTATAAGGGAGGAAGCTATGGCTACACCTTC.

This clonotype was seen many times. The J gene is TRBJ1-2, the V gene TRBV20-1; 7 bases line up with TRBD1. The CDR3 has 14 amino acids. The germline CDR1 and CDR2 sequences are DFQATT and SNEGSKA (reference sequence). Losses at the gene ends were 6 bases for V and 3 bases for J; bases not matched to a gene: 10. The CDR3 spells CSAGLGTVYYGYTF. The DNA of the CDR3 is TGCAGTGCCGGACTCGGGACAGTATACTATGGCTACACCTTC.

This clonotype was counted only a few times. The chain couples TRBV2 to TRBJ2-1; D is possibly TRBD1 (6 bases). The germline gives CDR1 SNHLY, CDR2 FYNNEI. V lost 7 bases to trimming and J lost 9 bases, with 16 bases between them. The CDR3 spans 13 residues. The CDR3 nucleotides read TGTGCCAGCACCGACGGACAGACAATTGAGCAGTTCTTC. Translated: CASTDGQTIEQFF.

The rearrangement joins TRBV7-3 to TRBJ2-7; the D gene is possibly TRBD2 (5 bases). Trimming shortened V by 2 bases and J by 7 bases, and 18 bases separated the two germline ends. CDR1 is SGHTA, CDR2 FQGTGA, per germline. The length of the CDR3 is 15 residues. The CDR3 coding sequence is TGTGCCAGCAGCTTACAAATGGGCAATTCGGGGGAGCAGTACTTC. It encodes CASSLQMGNSGEQYF.

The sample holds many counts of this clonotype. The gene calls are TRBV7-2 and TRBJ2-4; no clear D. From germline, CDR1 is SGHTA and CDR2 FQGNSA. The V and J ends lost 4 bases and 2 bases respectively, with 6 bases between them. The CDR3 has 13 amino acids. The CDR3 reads CASSSPSKNIQYF. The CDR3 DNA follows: TGTGCCAGCAGCTCCCCGTCCAAAAACATTCAGTACTTC.

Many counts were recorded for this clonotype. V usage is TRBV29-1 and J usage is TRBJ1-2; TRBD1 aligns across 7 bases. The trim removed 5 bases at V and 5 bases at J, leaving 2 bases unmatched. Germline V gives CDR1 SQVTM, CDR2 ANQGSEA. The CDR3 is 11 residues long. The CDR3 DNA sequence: TGCAGCGTTTCGACAGGGTATGGCTACACCTTC. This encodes CSVSTGYGYTF.

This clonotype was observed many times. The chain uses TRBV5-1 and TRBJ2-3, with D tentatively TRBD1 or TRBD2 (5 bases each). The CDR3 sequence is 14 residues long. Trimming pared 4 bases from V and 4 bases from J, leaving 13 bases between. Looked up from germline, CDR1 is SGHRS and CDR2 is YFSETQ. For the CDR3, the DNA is TGCGCCAGCAGCCCGGAACGGGGCCCAGATACGCAGTATTTT. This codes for CASSPERGPDTQYF.

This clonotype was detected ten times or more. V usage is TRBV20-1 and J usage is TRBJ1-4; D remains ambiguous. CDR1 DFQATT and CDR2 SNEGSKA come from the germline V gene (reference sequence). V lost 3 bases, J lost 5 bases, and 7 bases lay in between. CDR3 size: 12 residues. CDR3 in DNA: TGCAGTGCTAGGTGGGCAAATGAAAAACTGTTTTTT. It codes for CSARWANEKLFF.

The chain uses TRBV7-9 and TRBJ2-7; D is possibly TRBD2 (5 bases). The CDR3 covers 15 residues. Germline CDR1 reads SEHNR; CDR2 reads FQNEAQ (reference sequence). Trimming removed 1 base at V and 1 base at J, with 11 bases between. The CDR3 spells CASSLVERLSYEQYF. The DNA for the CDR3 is TGTGCCAGCAGCTTAGTTGAGCGGCTTTCCTACGAGCAGTACTTC.

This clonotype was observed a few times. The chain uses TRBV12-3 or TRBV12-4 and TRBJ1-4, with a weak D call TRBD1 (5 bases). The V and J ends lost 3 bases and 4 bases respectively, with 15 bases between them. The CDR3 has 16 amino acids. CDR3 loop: CASSLGSGIINEKLFF. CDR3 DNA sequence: TGTGCCAGCAGTTTGGGGTCAGGGATTATTAATGAAAAACTGTTTTTT.

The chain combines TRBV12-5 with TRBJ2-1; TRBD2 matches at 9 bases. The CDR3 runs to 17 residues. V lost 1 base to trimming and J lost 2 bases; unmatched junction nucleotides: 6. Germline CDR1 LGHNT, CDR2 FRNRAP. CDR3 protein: CASGLGGERGAYNEQFF. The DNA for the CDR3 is TGTGCTAGTGGTTTGGGAGGAGAGCGGGGGGCCTACAATGAGCAGTTCTTC.

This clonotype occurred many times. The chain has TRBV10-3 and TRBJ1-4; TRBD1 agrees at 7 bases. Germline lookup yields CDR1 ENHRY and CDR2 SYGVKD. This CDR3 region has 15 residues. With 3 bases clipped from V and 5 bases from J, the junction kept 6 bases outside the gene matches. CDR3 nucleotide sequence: TGTGCCATCAGTGAAGCCGGGACAGAGAATGAAAAACTGTTTTTT. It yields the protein CAISEAGTENEKLFF.

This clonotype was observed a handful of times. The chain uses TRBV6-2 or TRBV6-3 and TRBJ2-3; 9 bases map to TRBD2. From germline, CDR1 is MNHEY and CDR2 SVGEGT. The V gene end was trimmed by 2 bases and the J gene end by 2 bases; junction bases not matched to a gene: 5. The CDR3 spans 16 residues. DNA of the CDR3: TGTGCCAGCAGTTACATCCTAGCGGGGTCCACAGATACGCAGTATTTT. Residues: CASSYILAGSTDTQYF.

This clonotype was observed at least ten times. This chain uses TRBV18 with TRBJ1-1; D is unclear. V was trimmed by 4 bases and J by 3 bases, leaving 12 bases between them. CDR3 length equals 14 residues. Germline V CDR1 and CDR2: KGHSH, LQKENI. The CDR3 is CASSLPYEDTEAFF. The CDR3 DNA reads TGTGCCAGCTCACTACCCTATGAGGACACTGAAGCTTTCTTT.

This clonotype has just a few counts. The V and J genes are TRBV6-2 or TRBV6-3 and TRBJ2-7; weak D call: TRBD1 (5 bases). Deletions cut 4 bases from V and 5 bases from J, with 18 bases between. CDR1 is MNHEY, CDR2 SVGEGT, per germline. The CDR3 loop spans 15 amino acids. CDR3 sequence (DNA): TGTGCCAGCAGTTCGACAGACAGTGTTCGGAACGAGCAGTACTTC. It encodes CASSSTDSVRNEQYF.

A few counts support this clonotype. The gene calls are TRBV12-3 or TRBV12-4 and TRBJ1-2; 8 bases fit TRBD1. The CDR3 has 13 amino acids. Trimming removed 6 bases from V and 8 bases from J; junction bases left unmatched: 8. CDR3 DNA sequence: TGTGCCAGCAGCTCCGGACAGGGTCAGGGCTACACCTTC. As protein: CASSSGQGQGYTF.

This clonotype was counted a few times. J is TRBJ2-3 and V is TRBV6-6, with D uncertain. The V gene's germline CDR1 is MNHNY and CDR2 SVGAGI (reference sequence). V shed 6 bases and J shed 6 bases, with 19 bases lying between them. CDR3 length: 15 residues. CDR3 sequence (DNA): TGTGCCAGCAGCGACGAATGGACCAGGCCCGATACGCAGTATTTT. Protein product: CASSDEWTRPDTQYF.